Listed here is a single T cell receptor beta chain. These data belong to a study of shared clonotypes between healthy human individuals. Germline V lookup: CDR1 SGDLS, CDR2 YYNGEE. V lost 3 bases to trimming and J lost 0 bases, with 10 bases between them. The CDR3 consists of 15 residues. Profiling relied on immunoSEQ multiplex PCR, and the TCRdb table lists in-frame clones only, not all of them. The table shows roughly 500,000 clones, with approximately 80% occurring only once. The sample consisted of PBMCs. V is TRBV9 and J is TRBJ1-3; D is possibly TRBD1 (5 bases). This clonotype was sampled from a woman aged 40-49 years in good health. Some clones in this sample may be carry-over from other donors' samples. For the CDR3, the DNA is TGTGCCAGCAGCGCCTCAGGGCGCTCTGGAAACACCATATATTTT. Translating gives CASSASGRSGNTIYF.